Listed below are T cell receptor beta chains from one sample, sequenced in a study of T cell responses to AZD1222 COVID-19 vaccine. Only in-frame clones appear in the TCRdb table, and some are missing; sequencing was by immunoSEQ multiplex PCR. There are some 150,000 clones in the sample; around nine tenths occur only once, and roughly 3.6% lies in the top ten. Sequences were derived from peripheral blood, sampled on day 0 of AZD1222 vaccination. Receptors originate from an adult in good health. The CDR3 runs from the conserved cysteine through the conserved F or W. A D gene is named only where the DNA matches it firmly. Clone size, where shown, is once, few, many, or a class for clones that have expanded.

cdr3_aa: CASSQDHRVNEQYF; cdr3_nt: TGCGCCAGCAGCCAAGACCACAGGGTCAACGAGCAGTACTTC; d_call: NA; j_call: TRBJ2-7; clone_size: NA; v_call: TRBV4-3
cdr3_aa: CAWSVIGRRNSPLHF; cdr3_nt: TGTGCCTGGAGTGTGATCGGACGGAGAAATTCACCCCTCCACTTT; d_call: NA; j_call: TRBJ1-6; clone_size: NA; v_call: TRBV30
cdr3_aa: CATRGGRVEGSYNSPLHF; cdr3_nt: TGTGCCACCAGGGGTGGTCGTGTCGAGGGTTCCTATAATTCACCCCTCCACTTT; d_call: NA; j_call: TRBJ1-6; clone_size: once; v_call: TRBV28
cdr3_aa: CAIKGQGDYGYTF; cdr3_nt: TGTGCCATCAAGGGACAGGGGGACTATGGCTACACCTTC; d_call: TRBD1; j_call: TRBJ1-2; clone_size: NA; v_call: TRBV2
cdr3_aa: CASVLAGGYNEQFF; cdr3_nt: TGCGCCAGCGTACTAGCGGGGGGTTACAATGAGCAGTTCTTC; d_call: TRBD2; j_call: TRBJ2-1; clone_size: NA; v_call: TRBV10-2
cdr3_aa: CASSPHPDEQFF; cdr3_nt: TGTGCCAGCAGTCCCCATCCGGATGAGCAGTTCTTC; d_call: NA; j_call: TRBJ2-1; clone_size: NA; v_call: TRBV6-5
cdr3_aa: CASSFLAENTEAFF; cdr3_nt: TGTGCCAGCAGCTTCCTGGCGGAGAACACTGAAGCTTTCTTT; d_call: NA; j_call: TRBJ1-1; clone_size: NA; v_call: TRBV9
cdr3_aa: CASSMNPGEGTEAFF; cdr3_nt: TGTGCCAGTAGTATGAATCCCGGGGAGGGCACTGAAGCTTTCTTT; d_call: NA; j_call: TRBJ1-1; clone_size: NA; v_call: TRBV19
cdr3_aa: CASSVDGGLGGYTF; cdr3_nt: TGTGCCAGCAGCGTAGATGGGGGTTTGGGTGGCTACACCTTC; d_call: NA; j_call: TRBJ1-2; clone_size: NA; v_call: TRBV9
cdr3_aa: CASSQEDSSYNEQFF; cdr3_nt: TGCGCCAGCAGCCAAGAAGACAGCTCCTACAATGAGCAGTTCTTC; d_call: NA; j_call: TRBJ2-1; clone_size: NA; v_call: TRBV4-1
cdr3_aa: CASSQGSRLAGEQFF; cdr3_nt: TGCGCCAGCAGCCAAGGGTCTAGACTAGCAGGTGAGCAGTTCTTC; d_call: TRBD2; j_call: TRBJ2-1; clone_size: NA; v_call: TRBV4-1
cdr3_aa: CASSAGALYNEQFF; cdr3_nt: TGCGCCAGCTCAGCGGGGGCCTTATACAATGAGCAGTTCTTC; d_call: TRBD2; j_call: TRBJ2-1; clone_size: NA; v_call: TRBV5-1
cdr3_aa: CASSLDMRGTGELFF; cdr3_nt: TGTGCCAGCAGCTTGGATATGAGGGGTACCGGGGAGCTGTTTTTT; d_call: NA; j_call: TRBJ2-2; clone_size: NA; v_call: TRBV5-5
cdr3_aa: CSVERTLQSGYTF; cdr3_nt: TGCAGCGTTGAAAGAACTTTACAGAGCGGCTACACCTTC; d_call: NA; j_call: TRBJ1-2; clone_size: NA; v_call: TRBV29-1